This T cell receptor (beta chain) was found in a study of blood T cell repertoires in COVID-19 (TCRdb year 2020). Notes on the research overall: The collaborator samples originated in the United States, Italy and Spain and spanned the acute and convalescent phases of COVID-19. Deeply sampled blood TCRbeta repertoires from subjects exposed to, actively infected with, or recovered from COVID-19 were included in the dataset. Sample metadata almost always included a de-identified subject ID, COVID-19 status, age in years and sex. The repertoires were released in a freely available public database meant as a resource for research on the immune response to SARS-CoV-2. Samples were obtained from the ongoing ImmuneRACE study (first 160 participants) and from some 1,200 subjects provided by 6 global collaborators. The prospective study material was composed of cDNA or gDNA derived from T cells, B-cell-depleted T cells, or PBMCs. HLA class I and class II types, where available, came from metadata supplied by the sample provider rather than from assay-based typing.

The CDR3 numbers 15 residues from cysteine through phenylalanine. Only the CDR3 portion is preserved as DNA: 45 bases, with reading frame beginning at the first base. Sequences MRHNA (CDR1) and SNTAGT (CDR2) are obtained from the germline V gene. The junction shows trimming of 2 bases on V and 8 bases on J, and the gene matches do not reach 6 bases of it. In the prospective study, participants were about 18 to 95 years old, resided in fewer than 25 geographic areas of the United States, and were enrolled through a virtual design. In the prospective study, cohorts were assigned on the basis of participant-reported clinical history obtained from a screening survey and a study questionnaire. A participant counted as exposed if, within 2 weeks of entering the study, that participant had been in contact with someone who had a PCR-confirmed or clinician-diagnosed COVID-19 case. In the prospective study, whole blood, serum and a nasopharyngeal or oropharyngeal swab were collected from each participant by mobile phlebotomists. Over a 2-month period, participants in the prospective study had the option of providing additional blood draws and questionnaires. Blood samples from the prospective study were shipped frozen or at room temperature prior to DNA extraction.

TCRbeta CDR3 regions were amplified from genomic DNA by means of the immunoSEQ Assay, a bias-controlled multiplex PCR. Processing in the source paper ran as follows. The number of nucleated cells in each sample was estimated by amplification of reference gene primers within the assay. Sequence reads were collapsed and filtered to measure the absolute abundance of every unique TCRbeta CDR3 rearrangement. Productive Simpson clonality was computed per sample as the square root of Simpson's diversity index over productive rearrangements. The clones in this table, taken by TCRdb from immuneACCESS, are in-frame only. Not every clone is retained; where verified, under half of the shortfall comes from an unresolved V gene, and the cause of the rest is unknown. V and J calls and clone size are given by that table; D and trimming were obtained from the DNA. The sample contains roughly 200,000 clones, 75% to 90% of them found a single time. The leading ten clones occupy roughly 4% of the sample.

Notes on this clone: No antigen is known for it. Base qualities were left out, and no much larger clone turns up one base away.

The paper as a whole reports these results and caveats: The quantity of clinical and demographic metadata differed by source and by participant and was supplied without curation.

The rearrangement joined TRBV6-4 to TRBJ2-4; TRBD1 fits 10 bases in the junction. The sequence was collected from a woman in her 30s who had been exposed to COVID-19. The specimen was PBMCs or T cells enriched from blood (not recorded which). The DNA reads TGTGCCAGCAGTGACGGGGTGACAGGGGGCCACATTCAGTACTTC. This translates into CASSDGVTGGHIQYF.